Sequencing of this T cell receptor (beta chain) was carried out in a study of T-cell reconstitution after alpha-beta-depleted transplantation in children. TCRbeta library preparation incorporated unique molecular identifiers. Using its own MiXCR run on the PCR reads, TCRdb lists one record per CDR3 protein. The table shows some 400,000 distinct CDR3 sequences, with around 20% occurring only once. Between the trimmed V and J ends, which lost 3 bases and 4 bases, there was a span of 11 bases. Germline values: CDR1 DFQATT, CDR2 SNEGSKA (reference sequence). The CDR3 runs to 13 residues. This sequence joins TRBV20-1 and TRBJ2-3; D may be TRBD2 (6 bases). The sample here was PBMCs from the stem cell graft donor, taken from the stem cell graft. The sequence derives from a human donor who donated a stem cell graft to a child with acute myeloid leukemia. CDR3 coding DNA: TGCAGTGCTAGCCGGGAGAGGGCAGATACGCAGTATTTT. Protein sequence: CSASRERADTQYF.